Each of the 21 T cell receptor beta chains below was sequenced from the same sample in a study of neurological immune-mediated disorders. The time point: longitudinal time-point 1 (baseline). Via MiXCR, TCRdb re-called the 5' RACE reads, giving one row per CDR3 protein. This sample has some 54,000 distinct CDR3 sequences, with roughly a tenth found just once. The sequencing input was PBMCs. These receptor sequences come from a male donor with HTLV-1-associated myelopathy (HAM/TSP).

This clonotype was seen ten or more times. The chain links TRBV20-1 to TRBJ1-1, with TRBD1 as a possible D gene (5 bases). V shed 0 bases and J shed 1 base, with 15 bases lying between them. The germline gives CDR1 DFQATT, CDR2 SNEGSKA (reference sequence). The CDR3 spans 16 residues. The DNA of the CDR3 is TGCAGTGCTAGAGAGGGCAGGGATATATCGAACACTGAAGCTTTCTTT. Amino acids: CSAREGRDISNTEAFF.

This clonotype was counted many times. The V gene is TRBV9, the J gene TRBJ1-2; D not resolved. The CDR3 has 13 residues. CDR1 and CDR2 (germline): SGDLS, YYNGEE. The V end was cut by 0 bases, the J end by 1 base, with 4 bases between. CDR3 residues: CASSVVDNYGYTF. The CDR3 DNA follows: TGTGCCAGCAGCGTAGTGGATAACTATGGCTACACCTTC.

This clonotype was counted ten times or more. V gene TRBV24-1 combines with J gene TRBJ2-7; D is possibly TRBD1 (7 bases). This CDR3 spans 14 amino acids. Germline loops: CDR1 KGHDR, CDR2 SFDVKD. V was cut by 4 bases and J by 3 bases, with 12 bases left in between. The chain's CDR3 is CATSDDREVYEQYF. CDR3 coding DNA: TGTGCCACCAGTGACGACAGGGAGGTCTACGAGCAGTACTTC.

At least ten counts were recorded for this clonotype. The rearrangement links TRBV5-1 to TRBJ2-2; D remains ambiguous. V was trimmed by 2 bases and J by 0 bases, leaving 5 bases between them. The CDR3 length is 14 residues. CDR1 and CDR2 (germline): SGHRS, YFSETQ. CDR3 nucleotide sequence: TGCGCCAGCAGCTTACAGTCGAACACCGGGGAGCTGTTTTTT. Protein sequence: CASSLQSNTGELFF.

This clonotype was seen repeatedly, ten times or more. V is TRBV9 and J is TRBJ2-7; D possibly corresponds to TRBD2 (7 bases). Looked up from germline, CDR1 is SGDLS and CDR2 is YYNGEE. Trimming took 3 bases from V and 5 from J, leaving 15 bases between them. The CDR3 has 14 amino acids. The CDR3 DNA sequence: TGTGCCAGCAGCGGGGACGGGGGGCTCAACGAGCAGTACTTC. Its protein product is CASSGDGGLNEQYF.

There are many counts of this clonotype. The chain recombines TRBV4-3 with TRBJ2-1; D possibly corresponds to TRBD2 (5 bases). This CDR3 is 15 amino acids long. Germline V gene lookup returns CDR1 LGHNA and CDR2 YSLEER. The V end was cut by 4 bases, the J end by 0 bases, with 10 bases between. The CDR3 DNA is TGCGCCAGCAGCCTCCAGCGGAGCTCCTACAATGAGCAGTTCTTC. This translates into CASSLQRSSYNEQFF.

This clonotype was detected ten times or more. V and J are TRBV29-1 and TRBJ1-3; D ambiguous. The germline V gene encodes CDR1 SQVTM and CDR2 ANQGSEA. The CDR3 runs to 11 residues. Trimming removed 6 bases from V and 0 bases from J, with 3 bases in between. The CDR3 nucleotides read TGCAGCGTCAGCTCTGGAAACACCATATATTTT. It specifies CSVSSGNTIYF.

This clonotype showed up many times. The V call is TRBV3-1, the J call TRBJ2-1; D uncertain. The CDR3 is made up of 14 amino acids. V lost 0 bases and J lost 9, with 12 bases in between. Looked up from germline, CDR1 is LGHDT and CDR2 is YNNKEL (reference sequence). CDR3 in amino acids: CASSQDKSLSEQFF. The CDR3 nucleotides read TGTGCCAGCAGCCAAGATAAGAGCCTGAGTGAGCAGTTCTTC.

This clonotype was observed at least ten times. The V gene is TRBV5-1, the J gene TRBJ1-5; weak D call: TRBD1 (5 bases). The CDR3 sequence is 17 residues long. Germline-derived CDR1 and CDR2 are SGHRS and YFSETQ. V was clipped by 0 bases and J by 7 bases, with 20 bases between them. The CDR3 loop reads CASSLGPREGRGQPQHF. DNA of the CDR3: TGCGCCAGCAGCTTGGGCCCCAGGGAGGGTCGAGGCCAGCCCCAGCATTTT.

This clonotype was found many times. This chain joins TRBV5-1 and TRBJ2-3; TRBD1 or TRBD2 may be the D gene (5 bases each). Trimming pared 4 bases from V and 7 bases from J, leaving 19 bases between. The length of the CDR3 is 15 residues. CDR1 SGHRS and CDR2 YFSETQ come from the germline V gene. CDR3 nucleotides: TGCGCCAGCAGCGAAACGGGGCTTCGGGCCTATACGCAGTATTTT. Amino acids: CASSETGLRAYTQYF.

Many counts were recorded for this clonotype. This rearrangement joins TRBV5-1 to TRBJ1-5, with TRBD1 as a possible D gene (6 bases). The CDR3 length is 13 residues. V lost 4 bases and J lost 4, with 9 bases in between. Germline V gene data show CDR1 as SGHRS and CDR2 as YFSETQ. The DNA of the CDR3 is TGCGCCAGCAGCGTGGACAGAAATCAGCCCCAGCATTTT. Encoded protein: CASSVDRNQPQHF.

This clonotype has ten or more counts. The rearrangement links TRBV20-1 to TRBJ2-3; D unresolved. CDR1 is DFQATT, CDR2 SNEGSKA, per germline (reference sequence). There are 14 residues in the CDR3. The ends were cut back, 5 bases at V and 2 bases at J, with 14 bases in the middle. This CDR3 is CSAHLRRTTDTQYF. CDR3 in DNA: TGCAGTGCTCATCTGAGGCGGACCACAGATACGCAGTATTTT.

This clonotype was found many times. This chain connects TRBV5-6 to TRBJ2-6, with TRBD1 matching 9 bases. Germline loops: CDR1 SGHDT, CDR2 YYEEEE. V gave up 2 bases and J gave up 3 bases; unmatched junction bases: 6. The CDR3 covers 17 residues. As DNA, the CDR3 is TGTGCCAGCAGCTTCTTACAGGGGGCGCTTGGGGCCAACGTCCTGACTTTC. This gives the protein CASSFLQGALGANVLTF.

In this sample, this clonotype turned up many times. V is TRBV5-1 and J is TRBJ2-3, with a weak D call TRBD1 (6 bases). Looked up from germline, CDR1 is SGHRS and CDR2 is YFSETQ. V dropped 3 bases and J dropped 3 bases, with 14 bases sitting between them. This CDR3 contains 15 residues. CDR3 sequence reads: CASSSPRGATDTQYF. DNA of the CDR3: TGCGCCAGCAGCTCCCCCAGGGGCGCTACAGATACGCAGTATTTT.

The chain has TRBV7-6 and TRBJ2-1, with a tentative D call TRBD2 (6 bases). V lost 5 bases and J lost 9, with 17 bases in between. The germline CDR1 and CDR2 sequences are SGHVS and FNYEAQ. This CDR3 is 14 amino acids long. This CDR3 is CASSRIQMGGEQFF. Here the CDR3 DNA reads TGTGCCAGCAGCCGGATTCAGATGGGAGGTGAGCAGTTCTTC. The full variable domain, completed using reference TRBV7-6 and TRBJ2-1, is GAGVSQSPRYKVTKRGQDVALRCDPISGHVSLYWYRQALGQGPEFLTYFNYEAQQDKSGLPNDRFSAERPEGSISTLTIQRTEQRDSAMYRCASSRIQMGGEQFFGPGTRLTVL.

This clonotype showed up many times. The gene calls are TRBV29-1 and TRBJ2-3; no firm D call. Germline-derived CDR1 and CDR2 are SQVTM and ANQGSEA. Between the trimmed V and J ends, which lost 4 bases and 0 bases, there was a span of 8 bases. The CDR3 length is 13 residues. The CDR3 DNA sequence: TGCAGCGTTGTAGGTGGGAGCACAGATACGCAGTATTTT. It encodes CSVVGGSTDTQYF.

In this sample, this clonotype turned up many times. The chain has TRBV7-6 and TRBJ1-5; D remains unclear. This CDR3 contains 14 residues. The germline V gene has CDR1 SGHVS and CDR2 FNYEAQ. The germline V and J ends were trimmed by 1 base and 6 bases, with 10 bases remaining between them. CDR3 sequence (DNA): TGTGCCAGCAGCTTAGATCCGGGAGTTCAGCCCCAGCATTTT. It specifies CASSLDPGVQPQHF.

This clonotype was seen at least ten times. This chain connects TRBV20-1 to TRBJ2-1; TRBD2 matches 8 bases. Germline CDR1 reads DFQATT; CDR2 reads SNEGSKA (reference sequence). V was clipped by 3 bases and J by 6 bases; unmatched bases: 4. The CDR3 has 13 residues. CDR3 DNA sequence: TGCAGTGCTAGTGGACTAGCCATCAATGAGCAGTTCTTC. It specifies CSASGLAINEQFF.

This clonotype was seen at least ten times. The chain has TRBV14 and TRBJ2-7; D is perhaps TRBD1 (6 bases). CDR3 length equals 14 residues. CDR1 and CDR2 from the germline V gene are SGHDN and FVKESK. Trimming cost V 6 bases and J 2 bases, with 14 bases left between them. The CDR3: CASSRQEVPYEQYF. CDR3 in DNA: TGTGCCAGCAGTAGACAGGAGGTCCCCTACGAGCAGTACTTC.

In its sample, this clonotype was seen a few times. The chain recombines TRBV2 with TRBJ2-1; D tentatively reads TRBD1 or TRBD2 (7 bases each). CDR3 length equals 13 residues. The germline CDR1 and CDR2 sequences are SNHLY and FYNNEI. Trimming removed 6 bases from V and 7 bases from J, with 13 bases in between. The CDR3 is CASRTGEGNEQFF. The CDR3 nucleotides read TGTGCCAGCAGAACAGGGGAGGGGAATGAGCAGTTCTTC.

This clonotype was seen ten or more times. V usage is TRBV20-1 and J usage is TRBJ2-7; the match to TRBD2 covers 14 bases. Germline CDR1 and CDR2: DFQATT and SNEGSKA (reference sequence). Germline trimming cut 4 bases from V and 6 bases from J; bases unmatched to any gene: 5. There are 14 residues in the CDR3. For the CDR3, the DNA is TGCAGTGCTATGGGACTAGCGGGGGAGCTCGAGCAGTACTTC. This translates into CSAMGLAGELEQYF.